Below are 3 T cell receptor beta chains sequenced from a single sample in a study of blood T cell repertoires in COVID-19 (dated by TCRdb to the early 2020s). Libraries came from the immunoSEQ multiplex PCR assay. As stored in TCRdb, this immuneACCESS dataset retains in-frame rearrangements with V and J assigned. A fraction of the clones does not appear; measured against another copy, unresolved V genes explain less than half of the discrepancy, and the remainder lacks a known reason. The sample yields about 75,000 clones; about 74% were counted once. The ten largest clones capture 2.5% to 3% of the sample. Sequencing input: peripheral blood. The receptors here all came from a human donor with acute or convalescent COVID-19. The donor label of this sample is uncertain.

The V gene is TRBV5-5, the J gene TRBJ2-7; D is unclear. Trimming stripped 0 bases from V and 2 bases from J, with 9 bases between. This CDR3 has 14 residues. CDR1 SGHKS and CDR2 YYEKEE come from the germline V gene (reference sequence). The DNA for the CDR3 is TGTGCCAGCAGCTTGGTCCTCGTTGCCTACGAGCAGTACGTC. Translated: CASSLVLVAYEQYV.

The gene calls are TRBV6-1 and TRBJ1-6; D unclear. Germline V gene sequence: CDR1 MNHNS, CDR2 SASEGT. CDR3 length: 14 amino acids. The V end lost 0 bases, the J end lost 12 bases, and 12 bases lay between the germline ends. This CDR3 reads CASSEASGSGPLHF. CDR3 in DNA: TGTGCCAGCAGTGAAGCGAGCGGGTCCGGACCCCTCCACTTT.

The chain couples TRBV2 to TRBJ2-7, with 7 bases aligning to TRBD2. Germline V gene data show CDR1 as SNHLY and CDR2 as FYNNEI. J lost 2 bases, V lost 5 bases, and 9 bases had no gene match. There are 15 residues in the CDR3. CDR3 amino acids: CASSLLAVLTYEQYF. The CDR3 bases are TGTGCCAGCAGTCTTCTAGCGGTTCTAACCTACGAGCAGTACTTC.